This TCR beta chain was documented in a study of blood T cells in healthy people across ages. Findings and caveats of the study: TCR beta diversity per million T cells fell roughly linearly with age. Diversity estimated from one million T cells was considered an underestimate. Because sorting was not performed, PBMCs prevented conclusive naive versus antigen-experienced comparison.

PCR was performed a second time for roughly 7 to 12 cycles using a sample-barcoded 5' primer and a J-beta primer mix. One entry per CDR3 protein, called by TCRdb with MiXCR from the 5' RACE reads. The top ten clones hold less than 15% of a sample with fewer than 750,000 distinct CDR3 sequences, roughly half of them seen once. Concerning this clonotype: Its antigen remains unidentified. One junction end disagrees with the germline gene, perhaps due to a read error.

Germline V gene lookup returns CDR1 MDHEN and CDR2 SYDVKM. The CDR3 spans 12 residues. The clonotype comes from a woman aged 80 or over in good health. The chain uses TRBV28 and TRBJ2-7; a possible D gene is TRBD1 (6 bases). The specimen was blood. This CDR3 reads CTSSSIQGWEYF. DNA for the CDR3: TGTACCAGCAGTTCGATACAGGGCTGGGAGTACTTC.